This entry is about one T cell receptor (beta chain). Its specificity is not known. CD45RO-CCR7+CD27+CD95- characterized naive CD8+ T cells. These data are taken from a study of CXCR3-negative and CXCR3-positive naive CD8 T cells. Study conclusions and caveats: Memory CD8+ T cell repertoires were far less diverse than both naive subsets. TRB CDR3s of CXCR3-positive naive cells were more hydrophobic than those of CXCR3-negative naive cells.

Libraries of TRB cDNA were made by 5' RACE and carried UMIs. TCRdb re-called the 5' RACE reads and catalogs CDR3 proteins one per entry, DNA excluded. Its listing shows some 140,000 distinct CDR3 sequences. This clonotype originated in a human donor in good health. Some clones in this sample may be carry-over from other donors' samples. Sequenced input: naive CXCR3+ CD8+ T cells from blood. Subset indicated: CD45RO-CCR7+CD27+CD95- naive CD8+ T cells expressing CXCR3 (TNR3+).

The CDR3 spells CSARGTGGGTDTQYF. The rearrangement uses TRBV20-1 and TRBJ2-3; TCRdb's assignment of TRBD1 cannot be checked, as there is no DNA. Germline lookup yields CDR1 DFQATT and CDR2 SNEGSKA (reference sequence). CDR3 length: 15 amino acids.